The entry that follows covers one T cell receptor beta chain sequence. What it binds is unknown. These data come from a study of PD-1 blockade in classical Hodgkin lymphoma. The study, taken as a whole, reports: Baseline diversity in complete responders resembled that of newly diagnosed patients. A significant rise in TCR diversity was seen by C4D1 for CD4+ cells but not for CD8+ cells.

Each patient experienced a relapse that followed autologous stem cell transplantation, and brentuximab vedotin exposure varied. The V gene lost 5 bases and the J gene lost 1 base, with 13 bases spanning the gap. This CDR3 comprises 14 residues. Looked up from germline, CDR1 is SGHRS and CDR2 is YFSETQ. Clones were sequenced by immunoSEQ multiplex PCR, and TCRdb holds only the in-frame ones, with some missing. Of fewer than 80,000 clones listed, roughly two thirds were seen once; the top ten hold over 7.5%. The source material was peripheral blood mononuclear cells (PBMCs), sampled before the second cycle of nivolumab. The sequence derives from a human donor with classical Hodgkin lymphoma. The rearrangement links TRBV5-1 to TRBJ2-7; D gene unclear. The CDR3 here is CASRSDTTSYEQYF. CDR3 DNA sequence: TGCGCCAGCAGATCTGACACCACTTCCTACGAGCAGTACTTC.